The present TCR beta chain was sequenced within a study of liver allograft versus peripheral blood T cells. Turning to the study itself: Within transplanted livers, the T cell receptor repertoires were examined and compared against the repertoires present in the peripheral blood of liver transplant recipients.

MiXCR, applied by TCRdb to the reads, yields one record per CDR3 protein. The table lists about 1,300 distinct CDR3 sequences, around 11% of them singletons. A note on this clonotype: A read error is likely here: a far larger clone is one base away.

This TCR came from a human patient who had a liver transplant. The graft donor may account for some of the T cells.

The chain's CDR3 is CASSYRGATNEKLFF. The CDR3 nucleotides read TGTGCCAGCAGTTACAGGGGGGCAACTAATGAAAAACTGTTTTTT. V gene TRBV6-6 combines with J gene TRBJ1-4, with D perhaps matching TRBD1 (6 bases). Trimming shortened V by 2 bases and J by 0 bases, and 7 bases separated the two germline ends. Germline loops: CDR1 MNHNY, CDR2 SVGAGI (reference sequence). The CDR3 covers 15 residues.